The 21 T cell receptor beta chains given below trace back to one sample, sequenced in a study of T cell changes during pregnancy in multiple sclerosis. Some clones are missing from TCRdb's copy, which holds only in-frame ones; the method was immunoSEQ multiplex PCR. The table has roughly 70,000 clones, approximately 90% seen once. Sample: peripheral blood, taken in the third trimester of pregnancy. The receptors stem from a female donor with multiple sclerosis, enrolled in a pregnancy study.

This chain links TRBV7-9 with TRBJ2-1; D is undetermined. Germline V gene sequence: CDR1 SEHNR, CDR2 FQNEAQ (reference sequence). Deletions cut 5 bases from V and 2 bases from J, with 13 bases between. This CDR3 is built from 15 residues. The CDR3 DNA follows: TGTGCCAGCAGCCCTAGTGCGGCTGCCTACAATGAGCAGTTCTTC. Encoded protein: CASSPSAAAYNEQFF. The variable domain in full, completed from reference TRBV7-9 and TRBJ2-1, reads DTGVSQNPRHKITKRGQNVTFRCDPISEHNRLYWYRQTLGQGPEFLTYFQNEAQLEKSRLLSDRFSAERPKGSFSTLEIQRTEQGDSAMYLCASSPSAAAYNEQFFGPGTRLTVL.

The chain couples TRBV30 to TRBJ1-2; D is perhaps TRBD1 (5 bases). The germline gives CDR1 GTSNPN, CDR2 SVGIG (reference sequence). The V and J ends lost 6 bases and 5 bases respectively, with 16 bases between them. The CDR3 is 13 amino acids. CDR3 DNA: TGTGCCTGCCCCCCCGGGGGGTCATATGGCTACACCTTC. It yields the protein CACPPGGSYGYTF. Variable domain in full (rest from reference TRBV30 and TRBJ1-2): SQTIHQWPATLVQPVGSPLSLECTVEGTSNPNLYWYRQAAGRGLQLLFYSVGIGQISSEVPQNLSASRPQDRQFILSSKKLLLSDSGFYLCACPPGGSYGYTFGSGTRLTVV.

This chain connects TRBV11-3 to TRBJ2-1; the D gene is possibly TRBD2 (6 bases). Germline assignment: CDR1 SGHNT and CDR2 YENEEA. CDR3 length: 17 residues. The V and J ends lost 0 bases and 4 bases respectively, with 16 bases between them. The CDR3 nucleotides are TGTGCCAGCAGCTTAGATCCTGGGCGGGACGGTTACAATGAGCAGTTCTTC. It is translated as CASSLDPGRDGYNEQFF.

The genes are TRBV6-1 and TRBJ2-7; 8 nucleotides agree with TRBD1. Per germline, CDR1 MNHNS and CDR2 SASEGT. The CDR3 spans 14 residues. V lost 6 bases and J lost 3; bases outside the gene matches: 7. CDR3 in DNA: TGTGCCAGCAGACGGACAGGGTTATTCTACGAGCAGTACTTC. It is translated as CASRRTGLFYEQYF.

The chain couples TRBV30 to TRBJ2-7; 7 positions agree with TRBD2. With 2 bases clipped from V and 4 bases from J, the junction kept 5 bases outside the gene matches. Germline V gene sequence: CDR1 GTSNPN, CDR2 SVGIG (reference sequence). CDR3 size: 13 residues. CDR3 loop: CAWSSGILYEQYF. The DNA for the CDR3 is TGTGCCTGGAGTAGCGGGATTCTTTACGAGCAGTACTTC.

The J gene is TRBJ1-3, the V gene TRBV9, with D possibly being TRBD1 (5 bases). CDR3 length: 15 residues. Germline V gene sequence: CDR1 SGDLS, CDR2 YYNGEE. The germline V and J ends were trimmed by 3 bases and 4 bases, with 14 bases remaining between them. The CDR3: CASSGPRVEGNTIYF. CDR3 sequence (DNA): TGTGCCAGCAGCGGCCCCAGGGTGGAGGGAAACACCATATATTTT. The variable domain in full, completed from reference TRBV9 and TRBJ1-3, reads DSGVTQTPKHLITATGQRVTLRCSPRSGDLSVYWYQQSLDQGLQFLIQYYNGEERAKGNILERFSAQQFPDLHSELNLSSLELGDSALYFCASSGPRVEGNTIYFGEGSWLTVV.

The chain is built from TRBV5-1 and TRBJ1-6; D remains unclear. CDR3 length: 16 amino acids. Germline values: CDR1 SGHRS, CDR2 YFSETQ. Trimming removed 0 bases at V and 5 bases at J, with 12 bases between. The CDR3 bases are TGCGCCAGCAGCTTGGCTGGGCAGACGAATAATTCACCCCTCCACTTT. Residues: CASSLAGQTNNSPLHF.

Only a few counts were recorded for this clone. CDR3 protein: CASSERGTGRTEAFF. For the CDR3, the DNA is TGTGCCAGCAGTGAAAGGGGGACAGGGAGGACTGAAGCTTTCTTT. V usage is TRBV25-1 and J usage is TRBJ1-1, with 9 bases fitting TRBD1. Germline V gene sequence: CDR1 MGHDK, CDR2 SYGVNS. The trim removed 2 bases at V and 5 bases at J, leaving 6 bases unmatched. The CDR3 consists of 15 residues.

As DNA, the CDR3 is TGTGCCAGCTCAGGGAACAGGGGGCTCGGATCCGCTGGAAACACCATATATTTT. It encodes CASSGNRGLGSAGNTIYF. The J gene is TRBJ1-3, the V gene TRBV18; the match to TRBD1 covers 9 bases. The CDR3 totals 18 residues. From germline, CDR1 is KGHSH and CDR2 LQKENI. V gave up 5 bases and J gave up 2 bases; unmatched junction bases: 13.

The V and J genes are TRBV5-4 and TRBJ2-7; 11 bases are shared with TRBD2. V gave up 5 bases and J gave up 6 bases; unmatched junction bases: 10. The CDR3 is made up of 15 amino acids. Germline V lookup: CDR1 SGHNT, CDR2 YYREEE (reference sequence). The CDR3 here is CASSLDPGLAGEQYF. The CDR3 region has the DNA TGTGCCAGCAGTCTGGACCCCGGACTAGCGGGCGAGCAGTACTTC.

The chain uses TRBV29-1 and TRBJ2-7; tentatively, D is TRBD2 (6 bases). Germline V CDR1 and CDR2: SQVTM, ANQGSEA. CDR3 length: 13 amino acids. Trimming left V 3 bases short and J 6 bases short, with 15 bases between. CDR3 DNA sequence: TGCAGCGTTGATCTCGGAGGGCTACGCGAGCAGTACTTC. Amino acids: CSVDLGGLREQYF.

This rearrangement joins TRBV2 to TRBJ1-2; 7 nucleotides line up with TRBD1. The germline V gene encodes CDR1 SNHLY and CDR2 FYNNEI. The trim removed 9 bases at V and 8 bases at J, leaving 12 bases unmatched. This CDR3 is 13 amino acids long. CDR3 DNA: TGTGCCAGACAACCCCGACAGGGCGGAGGCTACACCTTC. This codes for CARQPRQGGGYTF.

V usage is TRBV4-1 and J usage is TRBJ2-1, with D possibly matching TRBD2 (6 bases). The CDR3 loop spans 17 amino acids. Trimming stripped 4 bases from V and 0 bases from J, with 16 bases between. The V gene's germline CDR1 is MGHRA and CDR2 YSYEKL. The CDR3 spells CASSPRTSQSSYNEQFF. The CDR3 nucleotides read TGCGCCAGCAGCCCACGCACTAGCCAGAGCTCCTACAATGAGCAGTTCTTC.

V is TRBV5-4 and J is TRBJ1-4; D is uncertain. The length of the CDR3 is 13 residues. The germline V and J ends were trimmed by 4 bases and 6 bases, with 10 bases remaining between them. In germline, CDR1 is SGHNT, CDR2 YYREEE (reference sequence). The CDR3 loop reads CASSPGVDEKLFF. The CDR3 nucleotides read TGTGCCAGCAGCCCCGGGGTAGATGAAAAACTGTTTTTT.

This sequence joins TRBV5-4 and TRBJ1-1, with 7 positions matching TRBD1. The CDR3 runs 14 residues. Germline V gene lookup returns CDR1 SGHNT and CDR2 YYREEE (reference sequence). The junction had 8 bases not matched to a gene; V was cut back by 3 bases and J by 6 bases. The CDR3, as DNA: TGTGCCAGCAGCTGGAGACAGGGAATACCTGAAGCTTTCTTT. Residues: CASSWRQGIPEAFF.

J is TRBJ1-2 and V is TRBV6-1, with 7 positions matching TRBD1. The ends lost 2 bases at V and 4 bases at J; junction bases unmatched: 4. This CDR3 comprises 14 residues. Germline V gene data show CDR1 as MNHNS and CDR2 as SASEGT. The CDR3 coding sequence is TGTGCCAGCAGTGAATGGCAGGGGGGCTATGGCTACACCTTC. Translating gives CASSEWQGGYGYTF.

V is TRBV10-3 and J is TRBJ2-2; 11 bases are a match to TRBD1. With V trimmed by 0 bases and J by 0 bases, 3 bases remained unmatched. The length of the CDR3 is 18 residues. CDR1 ENHRY and CDR2 SYGVKD come from the germline V gene. The CDR3 loop reads CAISESAGQGANTGELFF. Here the CDR3 DNA reads TGTGCCATCAGTGAGTCGGCGGGACAGGGGGCGAACACCGGGGAGCTGTTTTTT.

This chain connects TRBV9 to TRBJ2-7; TRBD2 aligns across 9 bases. Germline values: CDR1 SGDLS, CDR2 YYNGEE. After removal of 2 bases from V and 0 bases from J, the junction contained 3 bases not matched to a gene. The CDR3 runs 15 residues. The CDR3 DNA is TGTGCCAGCAGCGTCGGTAGCGGGAGCTCCTACGAGCAGTACTTC. Amino acids: CASSVGSGSSYEQYF. Full variable domain (outside the CDR3, taken from reference TRBV9 and TRBJ2-7): DSGVTQTPKHLITATGQRVTLRCSPRSGDLSVYWYQQSLDQGLQFLIQYYNGEERAKGNILERFSAQQFPDLHSELNLSSLELGDSALYFCASSVGSGSSYEQYFGPGTRLTVT.

This chain links TRBV27 with TRBJ2-3; 8 bases are shared with TRBD2. Germline CDR1 MNHEY, CDR2 SMNVEV (reference sequence). This CDR3 spans 15 amino acids. Trimming at V came to 8 bases and at J to 4 bases, leaving 11 bases not matched to a gene. CDR3 residues: CASGTRILWPDTQYF. CDR3 DNA: TGTGCCAGCGGGACTAGAATCCTTTGGCCAGATACGCAGTATTTT.

V and J are TRBV5-6 and TRBJ2-3; 11 bases match TRBD2. The CDR3 has 18 residues. Unmatched junction bases numbered 11, after V lost 0 bases and J lost 5 bases. Germline V gives CDR1 SGHDT, CDR2 YYEEEE. The CDR3 reads CASSLEGSGRVVGDTQYF. In DNA form, the CDR3 reads TGTGCCAGCAGCTTGGAAGGTAGCGGGAGGGTGGTTGGAGATACGCAGTATTTT.

This chain joins TRBV6-6 and TRBJ1-5; a possible D gene is TRBD1 (5 bases). The CDR3 covers 16 residues. CDR1 and CDR2 from the germline V gene are MNHNY and SVGAGI (reference sequence). V lost 0 bases, J lost 0 bases, and 9 bases lay in between. The CDR3 bases are TGTGCCAGCAGTTACTCGACAGCCTATAGCAATCAGCCCCAGCATTTT. Amino acid sequence: CASSYSTAYSNQPQHF.